The entry below describes one TCR beta chain. This sample is part of a study of blood T cell repertoires in COVID-19. Study-wide context: Samples taken during acute and convalescent COVID-19 were collected in the United States, Italy and Spain.

The V end was cut by 3 bases, the J end by 8 bases, with 10 bases between. The CDR3 runs 12 residues. Germline-derived CDR1 and CDR2 are MNHNY and SVGAGI (reference sequence). Original processing notes: Estimates of nucleated cell counts were drawn from the amplification of reference gene primers. Measured with immunoSEQ multiplex PCR; TCRdb has only the in-frame clones, and not every one. V, J and clone size are taken as reported in that table, and D and trimming were inferred from the DNA itself. The profile covers 44,000 or so clones, with 75% to 85% appearing a single time and approximately 8% taken by the ten largest.

The clonotype originates from a man aged 80 or over in a cohort sampled during active COVID-19. This chain connects TRBV6-6 to TRBJ1-2; no definite D call. The specimen was peripheral blood. For the CDR3, the DNA is TGTGCCAGCAGTTATGAAGGAGTAGGCTACACCTTC. Translating it yields CASSYEGVGYTF.